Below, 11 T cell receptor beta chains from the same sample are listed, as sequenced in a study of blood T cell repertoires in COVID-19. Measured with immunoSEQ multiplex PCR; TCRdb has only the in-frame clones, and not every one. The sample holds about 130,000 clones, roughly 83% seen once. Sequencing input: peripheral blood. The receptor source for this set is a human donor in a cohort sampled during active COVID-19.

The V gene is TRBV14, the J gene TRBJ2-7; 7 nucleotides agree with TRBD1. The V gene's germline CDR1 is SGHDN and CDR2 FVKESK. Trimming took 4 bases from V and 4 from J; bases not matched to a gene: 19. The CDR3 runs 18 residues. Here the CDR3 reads CASSLRLQGPDRRYEQYF. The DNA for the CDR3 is TGTGCCAGCAGCCTTCGCTTACAGGGTCCGGACAGGAGGTACGAGCAGTACTTC.

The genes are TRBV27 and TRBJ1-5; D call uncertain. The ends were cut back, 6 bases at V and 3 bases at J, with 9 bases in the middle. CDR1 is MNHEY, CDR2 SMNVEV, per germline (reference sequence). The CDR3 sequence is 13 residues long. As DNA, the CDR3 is TGTGCCAGCAGCCTGGCATACAATCAGCCCCAGCATTTT. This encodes CASSLAYNQPQHF.

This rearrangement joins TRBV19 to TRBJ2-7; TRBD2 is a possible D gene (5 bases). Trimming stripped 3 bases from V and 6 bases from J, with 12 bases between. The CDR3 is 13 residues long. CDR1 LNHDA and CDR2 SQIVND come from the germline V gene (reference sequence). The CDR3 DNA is TGTGCCAGTAGTATTGGAGGTAGGGCCGAGCAGTACTTC. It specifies CASSIGGRAEQYF.

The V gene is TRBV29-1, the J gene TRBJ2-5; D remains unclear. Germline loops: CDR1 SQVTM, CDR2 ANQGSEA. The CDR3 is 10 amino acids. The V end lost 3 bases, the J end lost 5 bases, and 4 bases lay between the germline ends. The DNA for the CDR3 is TGCAGCGTTGAGAGCGAGACCCAGTACTTC. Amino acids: CSVESETQYF.

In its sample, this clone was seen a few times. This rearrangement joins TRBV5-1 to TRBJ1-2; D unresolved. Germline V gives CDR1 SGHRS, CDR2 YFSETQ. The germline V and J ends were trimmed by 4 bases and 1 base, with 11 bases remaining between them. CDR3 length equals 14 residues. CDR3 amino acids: CASSKTTSNYGYTF. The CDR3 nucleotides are TGCGCCAGCAGCAAGACGACAAGTAACTATGGCTACACCTTC.

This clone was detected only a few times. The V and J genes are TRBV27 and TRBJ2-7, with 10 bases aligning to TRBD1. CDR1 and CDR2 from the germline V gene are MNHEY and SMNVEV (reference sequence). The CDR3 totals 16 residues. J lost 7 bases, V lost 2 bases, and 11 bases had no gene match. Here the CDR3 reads CASSLMMGQGLREQYF. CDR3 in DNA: TGTGCCAGCAGTTTAATGATGGGACAGGGGCTGAGGGAGCAGTACTTC.

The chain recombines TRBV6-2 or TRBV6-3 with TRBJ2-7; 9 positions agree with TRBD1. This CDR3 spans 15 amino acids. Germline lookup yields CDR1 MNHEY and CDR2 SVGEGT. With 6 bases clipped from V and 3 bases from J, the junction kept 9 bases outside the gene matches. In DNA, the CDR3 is TGTGCCAGCAGCCACGGGGGACAGGGAAACTACGAGCAGTACTTC. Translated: CASSHGGQGNYEQYF.

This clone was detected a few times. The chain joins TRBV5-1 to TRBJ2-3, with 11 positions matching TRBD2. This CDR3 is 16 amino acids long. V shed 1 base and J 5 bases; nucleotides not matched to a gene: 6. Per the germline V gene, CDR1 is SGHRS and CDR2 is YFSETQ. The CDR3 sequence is CASSLIASGRRDTQYF. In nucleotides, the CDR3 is TGCGCCAGCAGCTTGATAGCTAGCGGGAGGAGAGATACGCAGTATTTT.

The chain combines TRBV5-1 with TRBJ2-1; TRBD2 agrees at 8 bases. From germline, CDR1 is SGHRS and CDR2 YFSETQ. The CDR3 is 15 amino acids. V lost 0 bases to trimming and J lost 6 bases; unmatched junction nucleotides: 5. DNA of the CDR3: TGCGCCAGCAGCTTGGATAGCGGGACGATCAATGAGCAGTTCTTC. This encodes CASSLDSGTINEQFF.

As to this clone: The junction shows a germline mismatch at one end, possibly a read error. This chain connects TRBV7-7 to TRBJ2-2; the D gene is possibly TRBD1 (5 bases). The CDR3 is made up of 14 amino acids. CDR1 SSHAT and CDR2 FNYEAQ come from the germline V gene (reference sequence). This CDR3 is CASSSGIGTGELFF. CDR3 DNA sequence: TGTGCTAGCAGCTCAGGGATTGGCACCGGGGAGCTGTTTTTT.

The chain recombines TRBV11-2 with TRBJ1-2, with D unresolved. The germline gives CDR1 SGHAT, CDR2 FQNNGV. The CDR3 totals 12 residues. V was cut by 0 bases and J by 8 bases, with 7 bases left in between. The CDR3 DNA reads TGTGCCAGCAGCTTAGACCGGGGAGGCTACACCTTC. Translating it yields CASSLDRGGYTF.